A selection of T cell receptor beta chains follows, all from one sample in a study of radiation and T cells in renal cell carcinoma. Here immunoSEQ multiplex PCR was the method, and the copy in TCRdb shows in-frame clones only, minus some. The sample shows some 60,000 clones, around three quarters of them seen only once. The sample consisted of blood, taken from a patient whose treatment included radiotherapy and nephrectomy. Every receptor here comes from a man in his sixties with renal cell carcinoma. Both conserved end residues are part of each CDR3. D genes are given only for firm matches. Only part of the rows carry a size: once, few, many, or a class if the clone is expanded.

v_gene: TRBV10-3; abundance: NA; d_gene: NA; len: 18; j_gene: TRBJ2-6; CDR3nt: TGTGCCATCAGTGAGTGGGAGCCTCATAGCTCTGGGGCCAACGTCCTGACTTTC; CDR3aa: CAISEWEPHSSGANVLTF
v_gene: TRBV2; abundance: NA; d_gene: NA; len: 16; j_gene: TRBJ1-5; CDR3nt: TGTGCCAGCAGAGGGTGGCAGATTAATAGCAATCAGCCCCAGCATTTT; CDR3aa: CASRGWQINSNQPQHF
v_gene: TRBV5-6; abundance: few; d_gene: NA; len: 12; j_gene: TRBJ2-1; CDR3nt: TGTGCCAGCAGCTTAATGGGGAATGAGCAGTTCTTC; CDR3aa: CASSLMGNEQFF
v_gene: TRBV6-5; abundance: NA; d_gene: NA; len: 13; j_gene: TRBJ1-5; CDR3nt: TGTGCCAGCAGTTACGGTAGCAATCAGCCCCAGCATTTT; CDR3aa: CASSYGSNQPQHF
v_gene: TRBV7-2; abundance: NA; d_gene: TRBD1; len: 15; j_gene: TRBJ2-2; CDR3nt: TGTGCCAGCAGCGTGGACAGGGGCAACACCGGGGAGCTGTTTTTT; CDR3aa: CASSVDRGNTGELFF
v_gene: TRBV4-3; abundance: NA; d_gene: TRBD2; len: 16; j_gene: TRBJ2-3; CDR3nt: TGCGCCAGCAGCCAAGTCCTAGCGGGGGGGCCCGTGGCGCAGTATTTT; CDR3aa: CASSQVLAGGPVAQYF
v_gene: TRBV5-1; abundance: NA; d_gene: TRBD2; len: 18; j_gene: TRBJ2-1; CDR3nt: TGCGCCAGCAGCCGAGGGACTAGCGGGATGAGCTCCTACAATGAGCAGTTCTTC; CDR3aa: CASSRGTSGMSSYNEQFF
v_gene: TRBV10-3; abundance: NA; d_gene: TRBD2; len: 20; j_gene: TRBJ2-1; CDR3nt: TGTGCCATCAGTGTATCGACGGGACTAGCGGGAGCGGTCCCCTACAATGAGCAGTTCTTC; CDR3aa: CAISVSTGLAGAVPYNEQFF
v_gene: TRBV30; abundance: NA; d_gene: NA; len: 17; j_gene: TRBJ2-7; CDR3nt: TGTGCCTCCACCTTAGGCGGATACAGGGATAAGGTCTACGAGCAGTACTTC; CDR3aa: CASTLGGYRDKVYEQYF
v_gene: TRBV7-9; abundance: once; d_gene: TRBD1; len: 12; j_gene: TRBJ2-1; CDR3nt: TGTGCCAGCAGCGCGACAGGGGTAGTGCAGTTCTTC; CDR3aa: CASSATGVVQFF
v_gene: TRBV29-1; abundance: NA; d_gene: TRBD1; len: 14; j_gene: TRBJ2-5; CDR3nt: TGCAGCGCTACGCCGGACAGGGTGGGAGAGACCCAGTACTTC; CDR3aa: CSATPDRVGETQYF
v_gene: TRBV10-1; abundance: NA; d_gene: TRBD2; len: 17; j_gene: TRBJ2-3; CDR3nt: TGCGCCAGCAGTGATCCGACTAGCGGGAGTCGGTCAGATACGCAGTATTTT; CDR3aa: CASSDPTSGSRSDTQYF
v_gene: TRBV11-2; abundance: NA; d_gene: NA; len: 14; j_gene: TRBJ2-1; CDR3nt: TGTGCCAGCAGCCCCGGGAGTTCCTACAATGAGCAGTTCTTC; CDR3aa: CASSPGSSYNEQFF
v_gene: TRBV30; abundance: NA; d_gene: NA; len: 12; j_gene: TRBJ1-3; CDR3nt: TGTGCCTGGAGTGAGTACGGAAACACCATATATTTT; CDR3aa: CAWSEYGNTIYF
v_gene: TRBV30; abundance: NA; d_gene: NA; len: 13; j_gene: TRBJ2-4; CDR3nt: TGTGCCTGGAGTGCTGGGTACGGAAACATTCAGTACTTC; CDR3aa: CAWSAGYGNIQYF
v_gene: TRBV2; abundance: NA; d_gene: NA; len: 14; j_gene: TRBJ1-3; CDR3nt: TGTGCGACCTTAGGGGGGGGCCCTGGAAGCACCATATATTTT; CDR3aa: CATLGGGPGSTIYF
v_gene: TRBV7-8; abundance: NA; d_gene: NA; len: 14; j_gene: TRBJ1-5; CDR3nt: TGTGCCAGCAGGAGGGACCCAAGCAATCAGCCCCAGCATTTT; CDR3aa: CASRRDPSNQPQHF
v_gene: TRBV11-1; abundance: once; d_gene: NA; len: 13; j_gene: TRBJ1-2; CDR3nt: TGTGCCAGCAGCCACTCCTCGGCGAATGGCTACACCTTC; CDR3aa: CASSHSSANGYTF
v_gene: TRBV7-8; abundance: NA; d_gene: NA; len: 14; j_gene: TRBJ1-1; CDR3nt: TGTGCCAGCAGGCAAACGGGGATGTGGACTGAAGCTTTCTTT; CDR3aa: CASRQTGMWTEAFF
v_gene: TRBV4-2; abundance: few; d_gene: TRBD1; len: 12; j_gene: TRBJ1-1; CDR3nt: TGTGCCAGCAGCCAAGCGACAGGGGGCTGGTACTTT; CDR3aa: CASSQATGGWYF
v_gene: TRBV5-1; abundance: once; d_gene: NA; len: 15; j_gene: TRBJ1-2; CDR3nt: TGCGCCAGCAGCCCCGACGGACAGACTAACTATGGCTACACCTTC; CDR3aa: CASSPDGQTNYGYTF
v_gene: TRBV19; abundance: NA; d_gene: NA; len: 16; j_gene: TRBJ2-2; CDR3nt: TGTGCCAGTAGTATGGGGCAGGGAGGTAGCACCGGGGAGCTGTTTTTT; CDR3aa: CASSMGQGGSTGELFF
v_gene: TRBV11-2; abundance: NA; d_gene: NA; len: 12; j_gene: TRBJ1-2; CDR3nt: TGTGCCAGCAGCCCTCGACCTATCGGCTACACCTTC; CDR3aa: CASSPRPIGYTF
v_gene: TRBV7-9; abundance: NA; d_gene: NA; len: 16; j_gene: TRBJ2-2; CDR3nt: TGTGCCAGCAGCCCCCGGCAGGGGATGAACACCGGGGAGCTGTTTTTT; CDR3aa: CASSPRQGMNTGELFF
v_gene: TRBV2; abundance: NA; d_gene: NA; len: 14; j_gene: TRBJ1-4; CDR3nt: TGTGCCAGCAGGCGAGAGCCCGCTAATGAAAAACTGTTTTTT; CDR3aa: CASRREPANEKLFF
v_gene: TRBV7-2; abundance: NA; d_gene: NA; len: 13; j_gene: TRBJ2-3; CDR3nt: TGTGCCAGCAGCTTACCTAGCACAGATACGCAGTATTTT; CDR3aa: CASSLPSTDTQYF
v_gene: TRBV30; abundance: few; d_gene: NA; len: 15; j_gene: TRBJ1-1; CDR3nt: TGTGCCTGGAGTTGGACGCGGGACATGAACACTGAAGCTTTCTTT; CDR3aa: CAWSWTRDMNTEAFF
v_gene: TRBV11-3; abundance: NA; d_gene: TRBD2; len: 17; j_gene: TRBJ2-2; CDR3nt: TGTGCCAGCAGCTCCCCCATCACTAGCGGGAACACCGGGGAGCTGTTTTTT; CDR3aa: CASSSPITSGNTGELFF
v_gene: TRBV4-2; abundance: few; d_gene: TRBD1; len: 14; j_gene: TRBJ1-5; CDR3nt: TGTGCCAGCAGCCGCGGACAGGGATTTCAGCCCCAGCATTTT; CDR3aa: CASSRGQGFQPQHF
v_gene: TRBV19; abundance: NA; d_gene: NA; len: 14; j_gene: TRBJ2-5; CDR3nt: TGTGCCAGTAGTATGAAGGCGGGGCAAGAGACCCAGTACTTC; CDR3aa: CASSMKAGQETQYF
v_gene: TRBV5-4; abundance: NA; d_gene: TRBD2; len: 16; j_gene: TRBJ2-4; CDR3nt: TGTGCCAGCAGCTTGGGGGGACTAGCGGGAGAAGGCATTCAGTACTTC; CDR3aa: CASSLGGLAGEGIQYF